The 2 T cell receptor beta chains reported below all come from one sample, sequenced in a study of T cells after yellow fever vaccination (dated by TCRdb to about 2019). Library preparation used 5' RACE. Data came from an Illumina HiSeq 2500. The public reads were reprocessed in TCRdb via fastp at Q25 and MiXCR, keeping in-frame beta chains. One record per CDR3 amino acid sequence lists the most common genes and DNA. The sample contains about 400,000 distinct CDR3 sequences, 6.2% of them found a single time. About 15% of the sample is taken by the ten largest. Read against the paper, the sample's treatment or condition label means: live attenuated yellow fever vaccine strain. The sequences come from PBMCs, collected 5 days after the yellow fever booster vaccination. All receptors derive from a man aged 25-40 years who received the YFV17D yellow fever vaccine.

Concerning this clonotype: One end of the junction is discordant with germline, which a read error may explain. The chain uses TRBV7-2 and TRBJ2-2; a weak D match, TRBD2 (5 bases). Germline V CDR1 and CDR2: SGHTA, FQGNSA. This CDR3 has 13 residues. DNA of the CDR3: TGTGCCAGCAGCTCCGGGAACGCCGGGGAGCTGTTTTTT. Translation gives CASSSGNAGELFF.

This sequence joins TRBV20-1 and TRBJ1-6; tentatively, D is TRBD1 (5 bases). Germline lookup yields CDR1 DFQATT and CDR2 SNEGSKA (reference sequence). The CDR3 covers 15 residues. V lost 4 bases to trimming and J lost 5 bases, with 15 bases between them. CDR3 nucleotides: TGCAGTGCTACCCCCAGCTGGGGGGATAATTCACCCCTCCACTTT. Translating it yields CSATPSWGDNSPLHF.